By its share, the clone carrying this T cell receptor beta chain is medium-sized. The data originate from a study of T cell changes during pregnancy in multiple sclerosis. Germline V CDR1 and CDR2: MDHEN, SYDVKM. V lost 4 bases, J lost 2 bases, and 9 bases stayed unmatched. The CDR3 spans 17 residues. The table came from immunoSEQ multiplex PCR; TCRdb's copy has only in-frame clones and leaves some out. The sample lists 55,000 to 65,000 clones; under 95% were seen once. This receptor was taken from a female donor with multiple sclerosis, enrolled in a pregnancy study. This chain links TRBV28 with TRBJ2-1; 9 bases are a match to TRBD2. Sequences were derived from CD8+ T cells from peripheral blood mononuclear cells, sampled in the third trimester of pregnancy. CDR3 coding DNA: TGTGCCAGCAGTTCCTCATCTAGCGGGGAGCCCTACAATGAGCAGTTCTTC. Translation: CASSSSSSGEPYNEQFF.